The 17 T cell receptor beta chains below were found in one sample sequenced in a study of shared clonotypes between healthy human individuals. Only in-frame clones appear in the TCRdb table, and some are missing; sequencing was by immunoSEQ multiplex PCR. The data show roughly 2.6 million clones, 85% to 95% seen once. Sequencing was done on a sample of naive CD4+ T cells sorted from blood. Sample subset: CD45RA+ positively selected. The receptors originated from a man between 18 and 35 years old in good health.

As concerns this clone: Other DNA sequences in this specimen translate into the identical CDR3. The J gene is TRBJ2-7, the V gene TRBV6-5, with 7 bases aligning to TRBD1. The J segment lost 0 bases and the V segment lost 6 bases, leaving 5 bases of the junction unmatched. The CDR3 runs to 14 residues. The V gene's germline CDR1 is MNHEY and CDR2 SVGAGI. CDR3 coding DNA: TGTGCCAGCAGCCGCGGACAGGCCTCCTACGAGCAGTACTTC. This gives the protein CASSRGQASYEQYF.

The gene calls are TRBV7-8 and TRBJ2-7; D might be TRBD1 (6 bases). The length of the CDR3 is 15 residues. From germline, CDR1 is SGHVS and CDR2 FQNEAQ. V shed 5 bases and J shed 2 bases, with 16 bases lying between them. The CDR3 DNA reads as TGTGCCAGCAGCACCCGGACAGCCTCCACCTACGAGCAGTACTTC. The encoded protein is CASSTRTASTYEQYF.

This clone came up once. The junction differs from germline at one of its ends, possibly a read error. V usage is TRBV5-3 and J usage is TRBJ2-7; 7 bases map to TRBD2. The better agreement between TRBJ2-5 and the DNA end casts doubt on the J call. TRBV5-3 is an open reading frame, and its role is uncertain. CDR3 length equals 15 residues. CDR3 loop: CASSLGGLAGETQYF. The CDR3 nucleotides are TGTGCCAGCAGCTTGGGTGGATTAGCGGGAGAGACCCAGTACTTC.

A word on this clone: The sample holds other DNA sequences that translate to the same CDR3. The chain uses TRBV18 and TRBJ1-1; the D is unclear. Germline lookup yields CDR1 KGHSH and CDR2 LQKENI. Trimming pared 3 bases from V and 3 bases from J, leaving 8 bases between. The CDR3 sequence is 13 residues long. The CDR3 DNA follows: TGTGCCAGCTCACCCAAGTCGGACACTGAAGCTTTCTTT. Its protein is CASSPKSDTEAFF. Filled out from reference TRBV18 and TRBJ1-1, the complete variable domain reads NAGVMQNPRHLVRRRGQEARLRCSPMKGHSHVYWYRQLPEEGLKFMVYLQKENIIDESGMPKERFSAEFPKEGPSILRIQQVVRGDSAAYFCASSPKSDTEAFFGQGTRLTVV.

The rearrangement uses TRBV5-1 and TRBJ2-1, with D perhaps matching TRBD1 or TRBD2 (5 bases each). The CDR3 loop spans 15 amino acids. Trimming removed 4 bases from V and 4 bases from J, with 15 bases in between. Looked up from germline, CDR1 is SGHRS and CDR2 is YFSETQ. CDR3 DNA sequence: TGCGCCAGCAGCAACACCGGGACGGAATACAATGAGCAGTTCTTC. Amino acids: CASSNTGTEYNEQFF.

This chain connects TRBV7-8 to TRBJ2-6; a possible D gene is TRBD1 (7 bases). The germline CDR1 and CDR2 sequences are SGHVS and FQNEAQ. Trimming took 4 bases from V and 1 from J, leaving 8 bases between them. This CDR3 region has 15 residues. This CDR3 is CASSSGGSGANVLTF. The CDR3 bases are TGTGCCAGCAGCTCAGGGGGGTCTGGGGCCAACGTCCTGACTTTC.

The chain is built from TRBV5-1 and TRBJ2-4, with 9 bases aligning to TRBD2. Germline CDR1 reads SGHRS; CDR2 reads YFSETQ. The CDR3 has 15 residues. The V segment lost 6 bases and the J segment 7 bases; nucleotides outside the gene matches: 11. The CDR3 loop reads CASTESAGLANIQYF. Written as DNA, the CDR3 is TGCGCCAGCACCGAGTCGGCGGGACTAGCCAACATTCAGTACTTC.

The chain combines TRBV4-1 with TRBJ2-7, with 7 positions matching TRBD1. Germline CDR1 reads MGHRA; CDR2 reads YSYEKL. V dropped 8 bases and J dropped 2; count of bases not matched to a gene: 3. The CDR3 totals 12 residues. CDR3 DNA sequence: TGCGCCAGCTCCCAGGGGGCCTACGAGCAGTACTTC. This encodes CASSQGAYEQYF.

CDR3 sequence: CASSRDWNYEQYF. The CDR3 bases are TGCGCCAGCAGCCGGGACTGGAACTACGAGCAGTACTTC. The chain carries TRBV5-1 and TRBJ2-7; D may be TRBD2 (6 bases). The CDR3 sequence is 13 residues long. Trimming pared 4 bases from V and 3 bases from J, leaving 11 bases between. The V gene's germline CDR1 is SGHRS and CDR2 YFSETQ.

The chain couples TRBV5-4 to TRBJ2-1; D might be TRBD2 (7 bases). This CDR3 is built from 15 residues. Per germline, CDR1 SGHNT and CDR2 YYREEE (reference sequence). V was shortened by 3 bases and J by 4 bases, with 14 bases between the two germline ends. The CDR3 DNA reads as TGTGCCAGCAGCTACCTCGGGGGGCAGTACAATGAGCAGTTCTTC. This encodes CASSYLGGQYNEQFF.

The chain links TRBV4-1 to TRBJ1-5; D gene ambiguous. Trimming pared 0 bases from V and 5 bases from J, leaving 11 bases between. CDR3 size: 15 residues. Germline V gene data show CDR1 as MGHRA and CDR2 as YSYEKL. The CDR3 bases are TGCGCCAGCAGCCAAGATTCACTCGGCCATCAGCCCCAGCATTTT. This sequence encodes CASSQDSLGHQPQHF.

The chain joins TRBV7-3 to TRBJ1-6; 10 bases match TRBD1. The CDR3 runs 16 residues. Germline V CDR1 and CDR2: SGHTA, FQGTGA. The trim removed 1 base at V and 7 bases at J, leaving 4 bases unmatched. The CDR3, as DNA: TGTGCCAGCAGCTTAATGGGGACAGGGGTCAATTCACCCCTCCACTTT. This gives the protein CASSLMGTGVNSPLHF.

The chain employs TRBV6-5 and TRBJ2-1, with D possibly matching TRBD2 (5 bases). With 5 bases removed from V and 4 bases from J, the gap between germline ends came to 12 bases. Germline assignment: CDR1 MNHEY and CDR2 SVGAGI. This CDR3 region has 14 residues. The CDR3 spells CASSPAGSYNEQFF. For the CDR3, the DNA is TGTGCCAGCAGTCCGGCGGGCTCATACAATGAGCAGTTCTTC.

Only a few counts were recorded for this clone. The chain combines TRBV5-1 with TRBJ1-3, with 7 nucleotides matching TRBD1. The CDR3 sequence is 18 residues long. V dropped 0 bases and J dropped 0; count of bases not matched to a gene: 9. Germline loops: CDR1 SGHRS, CDR2 YFSETQ. As DNA, the CDR3 is TGCGCCAGCAGCTTGGCATCGGGGGGACAGCTCTCTGGAAACACCATATATTTT. Translation gives CASSLASGGQLSGNTIYF.

J is TRBJ1-5 and V is TRBV6-1, with D uncertain. V dropped 0 bases and J dropped 11 bases, with 17 bases sitting between them. CDR3 size: 15 residues. CDR1 and CDR2 from the germline V gene are MNHNS and SASEGT. CDR3 amino acids: CASSEAVAGRSTQHF. CDR3 bases: TGTGCCAGCAGTGAAGCGGTGGCCGGCCGTTCGACCCAGCATTTT.

Details on this clone: The sample contains more than one DNA sequence encoding this CDR3. J is TRBJ2-5 and V is TRBV7-2; 7 positions match TRBD2. V shed 5 bases, J shed 5 bases, and the junction held 8 bases outside the gene matches. The CDR3 covers 14 residues. The germline CDR1 and CDR2 sequences are SGHTA and FQGNSA. Here the CDR3 DNA reads TGTGCCAGCAGCCCCCCGGGGGGTTGGGAGACCCAGTACTTC. This sequence encodes CASSPPGGWETQYF. The entire variable domain, with the rest obtained from reference TRBV7-2 and TRBJ2-5, is as follows: GAGVSQSPSNKVTEKGKDVELRCDPISGHTALYWYRQSLGQGLEFLIYFQGNSAPDKSGLPSDRFSAERTGGSVSTLTIQRTQQEDSAVYLCASSPPGGWETQYFGPGTRLLVL.

This chain links TRBV5-1 with TRBJ2-5; 8 bases are a match to TRBD2. V gave up 0 bases and J gave up 5 bases; unmatched junction bases: 9. The CDR3 spans 16 residues. Per germline, CDR1 SGHRS and CDR2 YFSETQ. The CDR3 loop is CASSLESGGRAETQYF. In DNA form, the CDR3 reads TGCGCCAGCAGCTTGGAGTCGGGAGGGCGTGCGGAGACCCAGTACTTC.